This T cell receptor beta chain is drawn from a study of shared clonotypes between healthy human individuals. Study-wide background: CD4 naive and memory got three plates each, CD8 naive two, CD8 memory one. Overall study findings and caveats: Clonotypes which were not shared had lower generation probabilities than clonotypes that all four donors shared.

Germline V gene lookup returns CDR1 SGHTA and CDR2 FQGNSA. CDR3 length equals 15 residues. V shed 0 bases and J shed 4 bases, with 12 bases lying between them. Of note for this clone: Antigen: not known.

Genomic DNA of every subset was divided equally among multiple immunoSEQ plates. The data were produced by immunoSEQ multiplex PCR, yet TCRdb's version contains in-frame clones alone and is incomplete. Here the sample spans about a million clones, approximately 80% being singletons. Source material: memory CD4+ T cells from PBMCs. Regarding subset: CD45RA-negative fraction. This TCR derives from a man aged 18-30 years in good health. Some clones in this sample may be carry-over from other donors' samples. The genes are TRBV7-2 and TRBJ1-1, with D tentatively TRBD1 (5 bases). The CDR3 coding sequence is TGTGCCAGCAGCTTAGCGGGGCTCGTCGGCACTGAAGCTTTCTTT. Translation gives CASSLAGLVGTEAFF. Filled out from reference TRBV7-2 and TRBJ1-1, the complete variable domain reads GAGVSQSPSNKVTEKGKDVELRCDPISGHTALYWYRQSLGQGLEFLIYFQGNSAPDKSGLPSDRFSAERTGGSVSTLTIQRTQQEDSAVYLCASSLAGLVGTEAFFGQGTRLTVV.